Listed below are T cell receptor beta chains from one sample, sequenced in a study of T cells in localized non-small cell lung cancer. Sequencing used immunoSEQ multiplex PCR; TCRdb keeps in-frame clones, though not all of them. The table lists tens of thousands of clones, 85% to 90% of them singletons. Sequencing used peripheral blood, obtained before any cancer treatment. The receptors were gathered from a woman aged 35 to 75 with stage I squamous cell lung carcinoma. Each CDR3 is given with its conserved first and last residue. A D gene is named only where the DNA matches it firmly. Some rows have no size entry. The others give once, few or many, or a class for an expanded clone.

v_gene: TRBV5-1; d_gene: -; j_gene: TRBJ2-5; abundance: -; len: 14; CDR3nt: TGCGCCAGCAGCTTGTACGGGGTACAAGAGACCCAGTACTTC; CDR3aa: CASSLYGVQETQYF
v_gene: TRBV4-2; d_gene: -; j_gene: TRBJ1-1; abundance: -; len: 16; CDR3nt: TGTGCCAGCAGCCAAGTCAGCAGGGGAAAGAACACTGAAGCTTTCTTT; CDR3aa: CASSQVSRGKNTEAFF
v_gene: TRBV5-5; d_gene: -; j_gene: TRBJ1-5; abundance: -; len: 14; CDR3nt: TGTGCCAGCAGCTTGGACCCGGGTAGACAGCCCCAGCATTTT; CDR3aa: CASSLDPGRQPQHF
v_gene: TRBV27; d_gene: -; j_gene: TRBJ1-2; abundance: -; len: 13; CDR3nt: TGTGCCAGCAGTTTACAGCTTAACTATGGCTACACCTTC; CDR3aa: CASSLQLNYGYTF
v_gene: TRBV5-1; d_gene: -; j_gene: TRBJ2-7; abundance: -; len: 17; CDR3nt: TGCGCCAGCAGCTTGGTTCCAGCGGGACATCTCTCCTACGAGCAGTACTTC; CDR3aa: CASSLVPAGHLSYEQYF
v_gene: TRBV10-2; d_gene: TRBD2; j_gene: TRBJ2-1; abundance: -; len: 15; CDR3nt: TGCGCCAGCAGTGAGGGGACTAGCGCCTACAATGAGCAGTTCTTC; CDR3aa: CASSEGTSAYNEQFF
v_gene: TRBV30; d_gene: -; j_gene: TRBJ1-2; abundance: -; len: 15; CDR3nt: TGTGCCTGGGGATCCTGGGACGGTTCTAACTATGGCTACACCTTC; CDR3aa: CAWGSWDGSNYGYTF
v_gene: TRBV30; d_gene: TRBD1; j_gene: TRBJ1-2; abundance: -; len: 14; CDR3nt: TGTGCCTGGCATTTCAGGGGGCTTCAATATGGCTACACCTTC; CDR3aa: CAWHFRGLQYGYTF
v_gene: TRBV2; d_gene: -; j_gene: TRBJ1-1; abundance: -; len: 13; CDR3nt: TGTGCCAGCAGTGGTGGTATGAACACTGAAGCTTTCTTT; CDR3aa: CASSGGMNTEAFF
v_gene: TRBV30; d_gene: -; j_gene: TRBJ1-5; abundance: once; len: 16; CDR3nt: TGTGCCTGGAGTGTACCTCGCAGAAATAGCAATCAGCCCCAGCATTTT; CDR3aa: CAWSVPRRNSNQPQHF
v_gene: TRBV14; d_gene: -; j_gene: TRBJ2-7; abundance: -; len: 12; CDR3nt: TGTGCCAGCAGCTTACAGCCCTACGAGCAGTACTTC; CDR3aa: CASSLQPYEQYF
v_gene: TRBV6-5; d_gene: TRBD1; j_gene: TRBJ1-2; abundance: -; len: 16; CDR3nt: TGTGCCAGCAGTTACTCGAAAGGGGGCCTAGGGTATGGCTACACCTTC; CDR3aa: CASSYSKGGLGYGYTF
v_gene: TRBV2; d_gene: TRBD1; j_gene: TRBJ1-5; abundance: -; len: 13; CDR3nt: TGTGCCAGCAGGGGACAGAGCAATCAGCCCCAGCATTTT; CDR3aa: CASRGQSNQPQHF
v_gene: TRBV6-5; d_gene: -; j_gene: TRBJ2-7; abundance: -; len: 13; CDR3nt: TGTGCCAGCAGTTACTCATTCCGTTACGAGCAGTACTTC; CDR3aa: CASSYSFRYEQYF
v_gene: TRBV6-7; d_gene: TRBD1; j_gene: TRBJ1-2; abundance: once; len: 14; CDR3nt: TGTGCCAGCAGTCCCCAAGGGGGCAAGAATGGCTACACCTTC; CDR3aa: CASSPQGGKNGYTF
v_gene: TRBV5-1; d_gene: TRBD2; j_gene: TRBJ2-5; abundance: -; len: 15; CDR3nt: TGCGCCAGCAGCTTGGGGCTAGCGGGGGCAGAGACCCAGTACTTC; CDR3aa: CASSLGLAGAETQYF
v_gene: TRBV7-6; d_gene: -; j_gene: TRBJ2-3; abundance: -; len: 13; CDR3nt: TGTGCCAGCAGCAACAGGGAGTCGGATACGCAGTATTTT; CDR3aa: CASSNRESDTQYF
v_gene: TRBV18; d_gene: -; j_gene: TRBJ1-2; abundance: -; len: 15; CDR3nt: TGTGCCAGCTCACCACAATCTCCTAAGTACTATGGCTACACCTTC; CDR3aa: CASSPQSPKYYGYTF
v_gene: TRBV4-1; d_gene: -; j_gene: TRBJ2-1; abundance: -; len: 14; CDR3nt: TGCGCCAGCACAAATACAGACTCCTACAATGAGCAGTTCTTC; CDR3aa: CASTNTDSYNEQFF
v_gene: TRBV6-6; d_gene: -; j_gene: TRBJ2-5; abundance: -; len: 13; CDR3nt: TGTGCCAGCAGTTACGATACTACTAGGACCCAGTACTTC; CDR3aa: CASSYDTTRTQYF
v_gene: TRBV11-3; d_gene: -; j_gene: TRBJ1-1; abundance: few; len: 13; CDR3nt: TGTGCCAGCAGCTCCGGGGTGAACACTGAAGCTTTCTTT; CDR3aa: CASSSGVNTEAFF
v_gene: TRBV5-6; d_gene: TRBD1; j_gene: TRBJ1-1; abundance: few; len: 15; CDR3nt: TGTGCCAGCAGCTTGACAGGGGGATCGGCCACTGAAGCTTTCTTT; CDR3aa: CASSLTGGSATEAFF
v_gene: TRBV5-6; d_gene: -; j_gene: TRBJ1-6; abundance: -; len: 13; CDR3nt: TGTGCCAGCAGCTGGGACTTCAATTCACCCCTCCACTTT; CDR3aa: CASSWDFNSPLHF
v_gene: TRBV11-2; d_gene: -; j_gene: TRBJ1-2; abundance: few; len: 15; CDR3nt: TGTGCCAGCAGCTTAGATGAGGGGTTCCTCTATGGCTACACCTTC; CDR3aa: CASSLDEGFLYGYTF
v_gene: TRBV18; d_gene: -; j_gene: TRBJ2-2; abundance: once; len: 15; CDR3nt: TGTGCCAGCTCACCACCGGGGGAAGGCACCGGGGAGCTGTTTTTT; CDR3aa: CASSPPGEGTGELFF
v_gene: TRBV6-5; d_gene: -; j_gene: TRBJ1-3; abundance: -; len: 13; CDR3nt: TGTGCCAGCCTCAAGGGCTCTGGAAACACCATATATTTT; CDR3aa: CASLKGSGNTIYF
v_gene: TRBV5-1; d_gene: -; j_gene: TRBJ2-2; abundance: -; len: 16; CDR3nt: TGCGCCAGCAGCTCGGCCCCGGGGGGCTCCACCGGGGAGCTGTTTTTT; CDR3aa: CASSSAPGGSTGELFF
v_gene: TRBV6-1; d_gene: -; j_gene: TRBJ1-2; abundance: -; len: 13; CDR3nt: TGTGCCAGCGCGACAGAAGCTAACTATGGCTACACCTTC; CDR3aa: CASATEANYGYTF
v_gene: TRBV2; d_gene: -; j_gene: TRBJ1-5; abundance: -; len: 15; CDR3nt: TGTGCCAGCACTTCCTCCGTCAGGGCTAATCAGCCCCAGCATTTT; CDR3aa: CASTSSVRANQPQHF
v_gene: TRBV10-1; d_gene: -; j_gene: TRBJ2-3; abundance: -; len: 15; CDR3nt: TGCGCCAGCAGTGAGTCGGGGGTCGCCACAGATACGCAGTATTTT; CDR3aa: CASSESGVATDTQYF
v_gene: TRBV19; d_gene: TRBD1; j_gene: TRBJ1-1; abundance: -; len: 17; CDR3nt: TGTGCCAGTAGTGCGACGTGGACAGGGAACAAGAACACTGAAGCTTTCTTT; CDR3aa: CASSATWTGNKNTEAFF
v_gene: TRBV10-3; d_gene: -; j_gene: TRBJ1-4; abundance: -; len: 13; CDR3nt: TGTGCCTCTAGCGAAGCGGCGGGTGAAAAACTGTTTTTT; CDR3aa: CASSEAAGEKLFF
v_gene: TRBV21-1; d_gene: -; j_gene: TRBJ2-7; abundance: -; len: 14; CDR3nt: TGTGCCAGCAGCGCCTCAGGGGGAACCTACGAGCAGTACTTC; CDR3aa: CASSASGGTYEQYF
v_gene: TRBV14; d_gene: -; j_gene: TRBJ1-2; abundance: -; len: 13; CDR3nt: TGTGCCAGCAGCCAAGACACCTACTATGGCTACACCTTC; CDR3aa: CASSQDTYYGYTF
v_gene: TRBV6-5; d_gene: -; j_gene: TRBJ1-2; abundance: -; len: 14; CDR3nt: TGTGCCAGCAGTTACGGGGTACAGGGTAGCGGCTACACCTTC; CDR3aa: CASSYGVQGSGYTF
v_gene: TRBV11-3; d_gene: TRBD2; j_gene: TRBJ2-3; abundance: -; len: 15; CDR3nt: TGTGCCAGCAGCTTGGGAGCGGGGGGGCCGATCGAGCAGTATTTT; CDR3aa: CASSLGAGGPIEQYF
v_gene: TRBV5-8; d_gene: -; j_gene: TRBJ1-2; abundance: -; len: 13; CDR3nt: TGTGCCAGCAGCTTGAGACGGGATATGGGCTACACCTTC; CDR3aa: CASSLRRDMGYTF
v_gene: TRBV7-9; d_gene: -; j_gene: TRBJ1-2; abundance: -; len: 13; CDR3nt: TGTGCCAGCAGCCCACCCGGGGAGTCCGGCTACACCTTC; CDR3aa: CASSPPGESGYTF
v_gene: TRBV11-1; d_gene: -; j_gene: TRBJ2-5; abundance: -; len: 13; CDR3nt: TGTGCCAGCAGCTTACCGGCCGTCGAGACCCAGTACTTC; CDR3aa: CASSLPAVETQYF
v_gene: TRBV18; d_gene: TRBD1; j_gene: TRBJ1-4; abundance: -; len: 15; CDR3nt: TGTGCCAGCTCACCGGGGGGACAGTACAATGAAAAACTGTTTTTT; CDR3aa: CASSPGGQYNEKLFF
v_gene: TRBV6-5; d_gene: -; j_gene: TRBJ2-2; abundance: -; len: 14; CDR3nt: TGTGCCAGCACCGTTGACTTCAGGACCGGGGAGCTGTTTTTT; CDR3aa: CASTVDFRTGELFF
v_gene: TRBV9; d_gene: TRBD2; j_gene: TRBJ2-1; abundance: -; len: 16; CDR3nt: TGTGCCAGCTTCCCTACACCGGCTGGTACTAGCGGGGAGCAGTTCTTC; CDR3aa: CASFPTPAGTSGEQFF
v_gene: TRBV7-3; d_gene: TRBD2; j_gene: TRBJ2-2; abundance: once; len: 16; CDR3nt: TGTGCCAGCAGCCGGACTAGCGGGGGGAACACCGGGGAGCTGTTTTTT; CDR3aa: CASSRTSGGNTGELFF
v_gene: TRBV6-1; d_gene: -; j_gene: TRBJ2-3; abundance: -; len: 15; CDR3nt: TGTGCCAGCAGTGAGGGGACGGCTAGCACAGATACGCAGTATTTT; CDR3aa: CASSEGTASTDTQYF
v_gene: TRBV2; d_gene: -; j_gene: TRBJ1-2; abundance: -; len: 13; CDR3nt: TGTGCCAGCAGTGAGACCGCTAACTATGGCTACACCTTC; CDR3aa: CASSETANYGYTF
v_gene: TRBV5-1; d_gene: -; j_gene: TRBJ1-1; abundance: -; len: 16; CDR3nt: TGCGCCAGCAGCGGAACACAGGGTAGAGGAAACACTGAAGCTTTCTTT; CDR3aa: CASSGTQGRGNTEAFF